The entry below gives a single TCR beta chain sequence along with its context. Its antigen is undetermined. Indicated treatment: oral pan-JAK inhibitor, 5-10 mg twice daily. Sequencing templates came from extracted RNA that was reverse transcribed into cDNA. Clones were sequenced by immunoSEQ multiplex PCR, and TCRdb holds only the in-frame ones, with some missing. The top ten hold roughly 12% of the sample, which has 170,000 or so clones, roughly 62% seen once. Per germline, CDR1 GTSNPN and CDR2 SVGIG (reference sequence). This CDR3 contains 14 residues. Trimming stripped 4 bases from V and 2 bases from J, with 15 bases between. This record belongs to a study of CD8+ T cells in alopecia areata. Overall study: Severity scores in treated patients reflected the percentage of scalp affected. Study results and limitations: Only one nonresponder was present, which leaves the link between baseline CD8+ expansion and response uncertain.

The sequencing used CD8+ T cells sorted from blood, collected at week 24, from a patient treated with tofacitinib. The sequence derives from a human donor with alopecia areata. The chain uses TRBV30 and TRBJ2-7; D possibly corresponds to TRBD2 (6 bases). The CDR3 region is CAWTRDSRPYEQYF. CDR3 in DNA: TGTGCCTGGACCCGGGACTCCCGCCCCTACGAGCAGTACTTC.